This note documents a single TCR beta chain sequence. Its antigen is not known. Relative to the germline gene, one junction end is altered; a read error may explain this. The data were taken from a study of blood T cells in healthy people across ages. Whole-study findings and limits: Among long-lived donors, naive CD4+ cells were more numerous and diversity higher than in aged donors. Per million T cells, TCR beta diversity dropped roughly linearly as age increased.

Germline CDR1 SQVTM, CDR2 ANQGSEA. CDR3 length equals 10 residues. Primers used in a second PCR of about 7 to 12 cycles were a sample-barcoded 5' primer and a J-beta primer mix. The template-switch adaptor was a 5' adaptor with 12 random nucleotides. It tagged each cDNA molecule. TCRdb analysed the 5' RACE reads with MiXCR anew, one entry per CDR3 protein. Among more than 700,000 distinct CDR3 sequences, about half were seen once, and the ten largest hold 15% to 20%. This sequence was found in an older man in good health. The rearrangement joins TRBV29-1 to TRBJ2-1; maybe TRBD2 (5 bases). The sequenced sample consisted of blood. The CDR3 DNA reads as TGCAGCGTTCGAGGGAATGGGCAGTTCTTC. It encodes CSVRGNGQFF.